This T cell receptor beta chain was retrieved from a study of Graves' ophthalmopathy and Graves' hyperthyroidism. General study points: Blood also carried most expanded thyroid clonotypes exceeding 0.001 frequency.

The trim removed 6 bases at V and 6 bases at J, leaving 10 bases unmatched. CDR3 length equals 14 residues. Only newly diagnosed hyperthyroidism patients aged 18 to 65, with under 2 months' duration, were enrolled. If patients had other autoimmune diseases, uncontrolled infections, pregnancy or lactation, they were excluded. Ten or more counts support this clonotype. Its antigen is undetermined. Amplification from RNA transcripts yielded the TCR beta CDR3 regions. The authors performed first-round RT-PCR with HTBI primers and then a second-round multiplex PCR. TCRdb independently ran MiXCR on the multiplex PCR reads; one entry per CDR3 protein. Of approximately 1.2 million distinct CDR3 sequences listed, about 36% are singletons.

J is TRBJ2-7 and V is TRBV12-3 or TRBV12-4; 8 positions match TRBD2. The specimen sequenced was peripheral blood or thyroid tissue (not recorded which). This TCR derives from an adult man with Graves' hyperthyroidism. The CDR3 sequence: CASRSGGAMSEQYF. As DNA, the CDR3 is TGTGCCAGCAGATCGGGGGGGGCCATGAGCGAGCAGTACTTC.